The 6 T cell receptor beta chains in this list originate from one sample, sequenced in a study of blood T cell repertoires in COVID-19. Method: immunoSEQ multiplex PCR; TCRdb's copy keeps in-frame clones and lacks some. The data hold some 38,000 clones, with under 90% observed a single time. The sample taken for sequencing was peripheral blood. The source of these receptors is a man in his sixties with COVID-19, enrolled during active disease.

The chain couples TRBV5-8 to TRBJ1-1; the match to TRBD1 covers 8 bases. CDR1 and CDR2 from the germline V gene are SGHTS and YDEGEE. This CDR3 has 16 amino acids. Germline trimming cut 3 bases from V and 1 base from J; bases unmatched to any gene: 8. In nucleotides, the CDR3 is TGTGCCAGCAGCTACCGGACAGGGCCTGGGAACACTGAAGCTTTCTTT. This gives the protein CASSYRTGPGNTEAFF.

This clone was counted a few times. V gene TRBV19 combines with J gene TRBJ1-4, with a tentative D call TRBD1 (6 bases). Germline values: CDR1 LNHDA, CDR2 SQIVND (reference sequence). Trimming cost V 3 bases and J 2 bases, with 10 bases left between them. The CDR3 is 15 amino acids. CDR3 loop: CASSISQGTNEKLFF. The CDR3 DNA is TGTGCCAGTAGTATCTCCCAGGGGACTAATGAAAAACTGTTTTTT.

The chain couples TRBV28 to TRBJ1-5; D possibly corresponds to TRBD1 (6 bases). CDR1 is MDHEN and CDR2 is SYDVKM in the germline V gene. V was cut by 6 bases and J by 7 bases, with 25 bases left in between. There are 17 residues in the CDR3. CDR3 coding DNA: TGTGCCAGCAGCCAACTCAGGTCCGTTCGAGGGGGACAGCCCCAGCATTTT. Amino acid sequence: CASSQLRSVRGGQPQHF.

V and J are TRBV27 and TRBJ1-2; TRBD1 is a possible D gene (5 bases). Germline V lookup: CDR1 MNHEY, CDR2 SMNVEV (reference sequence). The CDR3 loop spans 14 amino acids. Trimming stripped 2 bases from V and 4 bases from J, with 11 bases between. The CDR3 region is CASSLRGPPYGYTF. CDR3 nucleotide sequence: TGTGCCAGCAGTTTAAGGGGCCCCCCCTATGGCTACACCTTC.

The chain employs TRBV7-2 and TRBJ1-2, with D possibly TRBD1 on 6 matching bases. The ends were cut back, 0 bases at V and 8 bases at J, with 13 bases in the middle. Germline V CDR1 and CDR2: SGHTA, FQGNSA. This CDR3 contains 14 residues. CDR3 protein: CASSLAGTQGGYTF. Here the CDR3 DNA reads TGTGCCAGCAGCTTAGCCGGGACACAAGGAGGCTACACCTTC.

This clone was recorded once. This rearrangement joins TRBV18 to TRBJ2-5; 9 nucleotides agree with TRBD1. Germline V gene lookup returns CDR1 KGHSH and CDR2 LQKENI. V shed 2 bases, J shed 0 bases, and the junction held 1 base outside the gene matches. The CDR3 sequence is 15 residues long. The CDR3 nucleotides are TGTGCCAGCTCACCAAGACAGGGGGACCAAGAGACCCAGTACTTC. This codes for CASSPRQGDQETQYF.